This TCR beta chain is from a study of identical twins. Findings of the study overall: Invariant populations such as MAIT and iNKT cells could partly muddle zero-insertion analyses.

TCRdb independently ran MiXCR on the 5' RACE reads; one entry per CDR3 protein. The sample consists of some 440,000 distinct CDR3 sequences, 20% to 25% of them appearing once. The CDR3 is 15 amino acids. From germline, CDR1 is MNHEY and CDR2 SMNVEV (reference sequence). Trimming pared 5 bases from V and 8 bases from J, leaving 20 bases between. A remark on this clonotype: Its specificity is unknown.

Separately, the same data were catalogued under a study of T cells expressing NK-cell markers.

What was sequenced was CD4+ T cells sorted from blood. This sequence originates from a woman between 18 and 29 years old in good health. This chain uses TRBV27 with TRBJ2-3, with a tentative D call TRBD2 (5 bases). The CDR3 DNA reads TGTGCCAGCAGTAGGGCGGGTACGCTGGCGAGTACGCAGTATTTT. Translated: CASSRAGTLASTQYF.